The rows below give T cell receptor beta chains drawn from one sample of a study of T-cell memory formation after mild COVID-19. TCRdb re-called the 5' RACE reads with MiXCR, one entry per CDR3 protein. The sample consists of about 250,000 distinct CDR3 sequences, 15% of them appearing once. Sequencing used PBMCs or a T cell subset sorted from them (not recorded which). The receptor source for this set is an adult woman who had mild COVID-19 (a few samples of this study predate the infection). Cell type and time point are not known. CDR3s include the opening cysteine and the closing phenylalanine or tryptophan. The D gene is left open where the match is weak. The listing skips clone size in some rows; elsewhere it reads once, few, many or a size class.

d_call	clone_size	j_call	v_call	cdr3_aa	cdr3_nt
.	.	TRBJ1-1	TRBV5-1	CASRPGTSGTEAFF	TGCGCCAGCAGGCCCGGGACGAGCGGCACTGAAGCTTTCTTT
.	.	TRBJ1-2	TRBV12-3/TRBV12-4	CASSPMSGQLGYTF	TGTGCCAGCAGCCCAATGTCGGGCCAGCTCGGCTACACCTTC
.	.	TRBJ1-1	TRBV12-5	CASGLSLNTEAFF	TGTGCTAGTGGGCTTAGCTTGAACACTGAAGCTTTCTTT
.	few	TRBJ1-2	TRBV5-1	CASSRLTQPNGYTF	TGCGCCAGCAGCCGACTCACACAACCGAATGGCTACACCTTC
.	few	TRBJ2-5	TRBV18	CASSPPSAPQETQYF	TGTGCCAGCTCACCGCCGTCAGCTCCCCAAGAGACCCAGTACTTC
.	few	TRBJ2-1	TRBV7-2	CASSLVGPPLGNEQFF	TGTGCCAGCAGCTTAGTGGGGCCCCCTCTAGGGAATGAGCAGTTCTTC
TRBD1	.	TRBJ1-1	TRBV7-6	CASRATGGGTEAFF	TGTGCCAGCAGAGCGACAGGGGGTGGGACTGAAGCTTTCTTT
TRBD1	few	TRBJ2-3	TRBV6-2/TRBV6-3	CASTWIPDRLNTDTQYF	TGTGCCAGCACGTGGATCCCGGACAGGTTAAACACAGATACGCAGTATTTT
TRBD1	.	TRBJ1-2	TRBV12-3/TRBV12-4	CASSFSPGGDYGYTF	TGTGCCAGCAGTTTCTCTCCAGGGGGCGACTATGGCTACACCTTC
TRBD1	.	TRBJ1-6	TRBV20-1	CSARPSRGQGNSPLHF	TGCAGTGCTAGGCCCTCTCGAGGACAGGGAAATTCACCCCTCCACTTT
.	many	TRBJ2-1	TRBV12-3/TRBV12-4	CASSQQGYEQFF	TGTGCCAGCAGTCAGCAGGGGTATGAGCAGTTCTTC
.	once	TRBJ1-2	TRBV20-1	CSATEGRNYGYTF	TGCAGTGCTACAGAGGGCCGAAACTATGGCTACACCTTC
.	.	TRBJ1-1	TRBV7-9	CASSPGWETENTEAFF	TGTGCCAGCAGCCCCGGGTGGGAGACAGAGAACACTGAAGCTTTCTTT
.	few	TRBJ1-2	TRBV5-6	CASSLQGGVGGYTF	TGTGCCAGCAGCTTACAGGGCGGTGTTGGTGGCTACACCTTC
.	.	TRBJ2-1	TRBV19	CASSPPGGPHNEQFF	TGTGCCAGTAGTCCTCCCGGGGGGCCCCACAATGAGCAGTTCTTC
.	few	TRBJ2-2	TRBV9	CASSVDLRNTGELFF	TGTGCCAGCAGCGTAGACTTAAGAAACACCGGGGAGCTGTTTTTT
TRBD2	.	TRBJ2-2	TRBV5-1	CASSSSGSPTGELFF	TGCGCCAGCAGCTCTAGCGGGAGCCCCACCGGGGAGCTGTTTTTT
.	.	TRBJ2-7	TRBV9	CASSVNWSGEQYF	TGTGCCAGCAGCGTAAACTGGTCGGGAGAGCAGTACTTC
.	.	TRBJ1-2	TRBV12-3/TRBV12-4	CASSPGGGDYGYTF	TGTGCCAGCAGCCCCGGGGGAGGAGACTATGGCTACACCTTC
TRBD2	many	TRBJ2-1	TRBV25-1	CASSRTSGSNEQFF	TGTGCCAGCAGTCGGACTAGCGGGAGCAATGAGCAGTTCTTC
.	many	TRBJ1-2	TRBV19	CASSTNPRGSYGYTF	TGTGCCAGTAGTACCAACCCCCGGGGGTCGTATGGCTACACCTTC
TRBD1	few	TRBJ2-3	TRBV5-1	CASQASTGARDTQYF	TGCGCCAGCCAAGCATCGACAGGGGCTAGAGATACGCAGTATTTT
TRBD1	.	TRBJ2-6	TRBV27	CASSRQGSGANVLTF	TGTGCCAGCAGCCGACAGGGCTCTGGGGCCAACGTCCTGACTTTC
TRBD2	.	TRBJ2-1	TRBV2	CASDGPTSGGGEQFF	TGTGCCAGCGATGGACCTACTAGCGGGGGGGGTGAGCAGTTCTTC
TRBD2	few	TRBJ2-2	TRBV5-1	CASSPGTSGSTGELFF	TGCGCCAGCAGCCCAGGGACTAGCGGGAGCACCGGGGAGCTGTTTTTT
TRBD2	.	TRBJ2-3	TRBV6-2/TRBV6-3	CASRRLAGGNTDTQYF	TGTGCCAGCAGACGACTAGCGGGGGGAAACACAGATACGCAGTATTTT
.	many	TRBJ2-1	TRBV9	CASSVDSYDNEQFF	TGTGCCAGCAGCGTTGACTCCTACGACAATGAGCAGTTCTTC
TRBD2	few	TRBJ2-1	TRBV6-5	CASRPPRLAGYNEQFF	TGTGCCAGCAGACCTCCCCGACTAGCGGGGTACAATGAGCAGTTCTTC
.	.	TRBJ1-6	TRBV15	CATSRDTNKASPLHF	TGTGCCACCAGCAGAGATACAAACAAGGCTTCACCCCTCCACTTT
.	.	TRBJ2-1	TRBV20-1	CSASVGEQFF	TGCAGTGCTTCGGTTGGTGAGCAGTTCTTC
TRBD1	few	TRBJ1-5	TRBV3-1	CASSPTGLGGQPQHF	TGTGCCAGCAGCCCGACAGGGCTAGGGGGGCAGCCCCAGCATTTT
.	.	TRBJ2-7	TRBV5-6	CASSLGTEISYEQYF	TGTGCCAGCAGCTTGGGGACAGAGATATCCTACGAGCAGTACTTC
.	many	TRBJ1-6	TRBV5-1	CASSLDAASTLNSPLHF	TGCGCCAGCAGCTTGGATGCGGCGTCAACCCTTAATTCACCCCTCCACTTT
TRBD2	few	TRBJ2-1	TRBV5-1	CASSRLTGGPIDEQFF	TGCGCCAGCAGCCGTTTAACGGGAGGGCCAATCGATGAGCAGTTCTTC
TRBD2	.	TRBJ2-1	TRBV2	CATSGINEQFF	TGTGCCACTAGCGGGATCAATGAGCAGTTCTTC
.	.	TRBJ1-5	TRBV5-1	CASSLSGIKSNQPQHF	TGCGCCAGCAGCTTGTCAGGGATAAAGAGCAATCAGCCCCAGCATTTT
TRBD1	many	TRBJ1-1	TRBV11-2	CASGTDMNTEAFF	TGTGCCAGCGGGACAGACATGAACACTGAAGCTTTCTTT
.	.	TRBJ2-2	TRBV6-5	CASSWKRARSTGELFF	TGTGCCAGCAGTTGGAAGCGGGCCCGAAGCACCGGGGAGCTGTTTTTT
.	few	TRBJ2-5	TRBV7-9	CASSWEQETQYF	TGTGCCAGCAGCTGGGAGCAAGAGACCCAGTACTTC
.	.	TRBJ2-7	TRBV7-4	CASSLIPGYEQYF	TGTGCCAGCAGTCTTATTCCTGGCTACGAGCAGTACTTC
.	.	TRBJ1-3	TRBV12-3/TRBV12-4	CASRELLVSGNTIYF	TGTGCCAGCAGGGAACTATTGGTGTCAGGAAACACCATATATTTT
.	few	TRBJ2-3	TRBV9	CASNIRGDPPDTQYF	TGTGCCAGCAACATTAGAGGTGATCCCCCAGATACGCAGTATTTT
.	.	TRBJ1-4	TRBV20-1	CSAPGGRLFF	TGCAGTGCCCCTGGGGGACGGCTGTTTTTT
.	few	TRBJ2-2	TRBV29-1	CSVSRDQHTGELFF	TGCAGCGTTTCCAGGGATCAGCACACCGGGGAGCTGTTTTTT
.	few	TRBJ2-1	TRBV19	CASSIRANEQFF	TGTGCCAGTAGTATACGCGCCAATGAGCAGTTCTTC
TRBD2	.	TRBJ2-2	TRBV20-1	CSDRTGTSFGGELFF	TGCAGTGATAGAACCGGGACTAGCTTTGGCGGGGAGCTGTTTTTT
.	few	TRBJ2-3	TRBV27	CASSFDRTDTQYF	TGTGCCAGCAGTTTCGACAGGACGGATACGCAGTATTTT
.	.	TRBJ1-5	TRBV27	CASLGRGNQPQHF	TGTGCCAGTCTAGGAAGGGGCAATCAGCCCCAGCATTTT
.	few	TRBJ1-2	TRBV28	CASSLGMRDGWYGYTF	TGTGCCAGCAGTTTAGGAATGCGAGACGGCTGGTATGGCTACACCTTC
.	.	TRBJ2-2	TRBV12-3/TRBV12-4	CASSSGGGPSTGELFF	TGTGCCAGCAGTTCAGGGGGAGGGCCTTCCACCGGGGAGCTGTTTTTT
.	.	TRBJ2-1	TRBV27	CASRLGAINEQFF	TGTGCCAGCAGGCTGGGCGCGATTAATGAGCAGTTCTTC
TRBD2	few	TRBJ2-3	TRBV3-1	CASTLSGGADTQYF	TGTGCCAGCACCCTAAGCGGGGGAGCAGATACGCAGTATTTT
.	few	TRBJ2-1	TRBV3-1	CASSHHGGSSYNEQFF	TGTGCCAGCAGCCACCATGGGGGAAGCTCCTACAATGAGCAGTTCTTC
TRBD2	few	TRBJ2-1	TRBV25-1	CATAGGWEQFF	TGCGCTACGGCGGGGGGCTGGGAGCAGTTCTTC
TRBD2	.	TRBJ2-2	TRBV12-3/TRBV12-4	CASRKGTTQPGELFF	TGTGCCAGCAGAAAAGGGACTACTCAACCCGGGGAGCTGTTTTTT
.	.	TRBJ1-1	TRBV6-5	CASTIQGGGATEAFF	TGTGCCAGCACCATACAGGGAGGTGGGGCCACTGAAGCTTTCTTT
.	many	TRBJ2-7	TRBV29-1	CSIQETRDYEQYF	TGCAGCATTCAGGAGACTAGGGACTACGAGCAGTACTTC
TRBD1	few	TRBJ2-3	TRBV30	CAWSVLHGQGVDTQYF	TGTGCCTGGAGTGTACTTCATGGACAGGGTGTGGATACGCAGTATTTT
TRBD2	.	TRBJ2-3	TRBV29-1	CSVATSGSRTDTQYF	TGCAGCGTTGCGACTAGCGGGTCCCGCACAGATACGCAGTATTTT